Below, 29 T cell receptor beta chains from the same sample are listed, as sequenced in a study of human T cells and chemical hapten exposure. Stated time point: patch test 2, 6 weeks after DPC sensitization. This sample's treatment: therapeutic diphenylcyclopropenone sensitization with weekly scalp DPC. In TCRdb, the RACE reads were re-called with MiXCR into one record per CDR3 protein. Here the sample spans over 130,000 distinct CDR3 sequences, about an eighth being singletons. The sample consisted of whole blood, taken in connection with sensitization to the hapten diphenylcyclopropenone (DPC). These receptors all stem from a woman aged 50 to 60 with alopecia areata. Some clones in this sample may be carry-over from other donors' samples.

The chain joins TRBV28 to TRBJ2-1; TRBD2 aligns across 9 bases. Trimming removed 6 bases from V and 0 bases from J; junction bases left unmatched: 12. There are 18 residues in the CDR3. Germline CDR1 and CDR2: MDHEN and SYDVKM. Written as DNA, the CDR3 is TGTGCCAGCAGCCCCAGGGCGGGAGGGTTAAGCTCCTACAATGAGCAGTTCTTC. This encodes CASSPRAGGLSSYNEQFF.

The chain carries TRBV20-1 and TRBJ1-1; D ambiguous. This CDR3 contains 13 residues. V was cut by 1 base and J by 3 bases, with 9 bases left in between. Per germline, CDR1 DFQATT and CDR2 SNEGSKA (reference sequence). As DNA, the CDR3 is TGCAGTGCTAGAGTCCCGCCTGACACTGAAGCTTTCTTT. It yields the protein CSARVPPDTEAFF.

This clonotype was counted many times. The chain links TRBV7-9 to TRBJ2-5, with 8 bases identical to TRBD2. Looked up from germline, CDR1 is SEHNR and CDR2 is FQNEAQ (reference sequence). The CDR3 has 15 residues. Trimming cost V 0 bases and J 5 bases; bases outside gene matches: 5. In DNA form, the CDR3 reads TGTGCCAGCAGCTTAGCGGTCGGGAGGGGCGAGACCCAGTACTTC. This gives the protein CASSLAVGRGETQYF.

This clonotype was seen at least ten times. The chain links TRBV7-9 to TRBJ1-1; D gene ambiguous. The CDR3 contains 13 residues. The germline V gene has CDR1 SEHNR and CDR2 FQNEAQ (reference sequence). Between the trimmed V and J ends, which lost 3 bases and 3 bases, there was a span of 8 bases. The CDR3 spells CASSFTFDTEAFF. CDR3 sequence (DNA): TGTGCCAGCAGCTTTACGTTCGACACTGAAGCTTTCTTT.

The sample holds a few counts of this clonotype. The V gene is TRBV6-6, the J gene TRBJ2-1; D is uncertain. Trimming pared 6 bases from V and 5 bases from J, leaving 11 bases between. The germline V gene encodes CDR1 MNHNY and CDR2 SVGAGI (reference sequence). CDR3 length: 13 amino acids. In DNA, the CDR3 is TGTGCCAGCAGGCCCCAGGCTAACAATGAGCAGTTCTTC. Protein sequence: CASRPQANNEQFF.

This clonotype showed up many times. This rearrangement joins TRBV12-3 or TRBV12-4 to TRBJ1-5, with TRBD1 matching 7 bases. Germline trimming cut 4 bases from V and 6 bases from J; bases unmatched to any gene: 18. This CDR3 is built from 18 residues. In DNA form, the CDR3 reads TGTGCCAGCAGTTCCTACGGGGCGACAGGGATGGGTTTTCAGCCCCAGCATTTT. Encoded protein: CASSSYGATGMGFQPQHF.

This clonotype was observed at least ten times. V gene TRBV10-3 combines with J gene TRBJ1-6; TRBD1 agrees at 9 bases. This CDR3 spans 14 amino acids. The V gene's germline CDR1 is ENHRY and CDR2 SYGVKD. V lost 11 bases, J lost 10 bases, and 12 bases stayed unmatched. CDR3: CAVRWGTGSSPLHF. Written as DNA, the CDR3 is TGTGCCGTCCGGTGGGGGACAGGGTCCTCACCCCTCCACTTT.

The gene calls are TRBV5-1 and TRBJ1-5, with D perhaps matching TRBD1 (5 bases). Trimming cost V 0 bases and J 3 bases, with 10 bases left between them. This CDR3 contains 15 residues. The V gene's germline CDR1 is SGHRS and CDR2 YFSETQ. In DNA, the CDR3 is TGCGCCAGCAGCTTGGTTCCGGACACCAATCAGCCCCAGCATTTT. Its protein product is CASSLVPDTNQPQHF.

J is TRBJ2-5 and V is TRBV11-2; tentatively, D is TRBD1 (5 bases). CDR1 is SGHAT, CDR2 FQNNGV, per germline. The CDR3 has 13 amino acids. Trimming left V 0 bases short and J 6 bases short, with 8 bases between. CDR3 bases: TGTGCCAGCAGCTTAGATAGGGGAAAGACCCAGTACTTC. Translated: CASSLDRGKTQYF.

Many counts were recorded for this clonotype. This rearrangement joins TRBV3-1 to TRBJ2-7; no reliable D call. V was shortened by 3 bases and J by 2 bases, with 5 bases between the two germline ends. The CDR3 is 12 residues long. Germline V gene lookup returns CDR1 LGHDT and CDR2 YNNKEL (reference sequence). CDR3 residues: CASSHGAYEQYF. Written as DNA, the CDR3 is TGTGCCAGCAGCCATGGCGCCTACGAGCAGTACTTC.

The V and J genes are TRBV4-2 and TRBJ2-6; 10 bases line up with TRBD1. CDR1 is LGHNA and CDR2 is YNFKEQ in the germline V gene. The CDR3 has 18 amino acids. Trimming cost V 4 bases and J 0 bases; bases outside gene matches: 6. The CDR3 reads CASSPRDRGISGANVLTF. The CDR3 DNA reads as TGTGCCAGCAGCCCCCGGGACAGGGGCATCTCTGGGGCCAACGTCCTGACTTTC.

This CDR3 reads CASSFPQGGYSYEQYF. CDR3 in DNA: TGTGCCAGCAGTTTTCCCCAGGGAGGGTACTCCTACGAGCAGTACTTC. The rearrangement links TRBV28 to TRBJ2-7, with 7 bases aligning to TRBD2. Germline-derived CDR1 and CDR2 are MDHEN and SYDVKM. The CDR3 contains 16 residues. The ends lost 3 bases at V and 0 bases at J; junction bases unmatched: 8. Together with reference TRBV28 and TRBJ2-7, the CDR3 gives the full variable domain: DVKVTQSSRYLVKRTGEKVFLECVQDMDHENMFWYRQDPGLGLRLIYFSYDVKMKEKGDIPEGYSVSREKKERFSLILESASTNQTSMYLCASSFPQGGYSYEQYFGPGTRLTVT.

This clonotype has just a few counts. This chain connects TRBV6-2 or TRBV6-3 to TRBJ2-3; 9 nucleotides agree with TRBD1. After removal of 2 bases from V and 5 bases from J, the junction contained 8 bases not matched to a gene. From germline, CDR1 is MNHEY and CDR2 SVGEGT. The CDR3 runs to 16 residues. CDR3 region: CASSYPPGQGRDTQYF. The CDR3 bases are TGTGCCAGCAGTTACCCCCCGGGACAGGGACGAGATACGCAGTATTTT.

The chain has TRBV10-3 and TRBJ2-1, with 9 bases fitting TRBD1. Trimming took 0 bases from V and 3 from J; bases not matched to a gene: 3. The CDR3 spans 16 residues. Per germline, CDR1 ENHRY and CDR2 SYGVKD. The CDR3 DNA follows: TGTGCCATCAGTGAGTCCGGACAGGGGATCTACAATGAGCAGTTCTTC. Protein: CAISESGQGIYNEQFF.

The CDR3: CASTAGRSYEQYF. The DNA for the CDR3 is TGTGCCAGCACCGCGGGCCGCTCCTACGAGCAGTACTTC. The J gene is TRBJ2-7, the V gene TRBV12-3 or TRBV12-4; TRBD2 might be the D (5 bases). V lost 7 bases and J 0 bases, leaving 10 bases between the germline ends. The CDR3 consists of 13 residues.

At least ten counts were recorded for this clonotype. The V call is TRBV27, the J call TRBJ2-3; TRBD1 matches 9 bases. This CDR3 is 15 amino acids long. Germline-derived CDR1 and CDR2 are MNHEY and SMNVEV (reference sequence). J lost 2 bases, V lost 6 bases, and 6 bases had no gene match. DNA for the CDR3: TGTGCCAGCAGCGGGACAGGGAGGGCCACAGATACGCAGTATTTT. It translates to CASSGTGRATDTQYF.

Of note for this clonotype: One junction end does not reproduce the germline sequence, and a read error may be involved. V usage is TRBV7-7 and J usage is TRBJ2-7; TRBD2 agrees at 7 bases. Germline CDR1 is SSHAT and CDR2 is FNYEAQ (reference sequence). This CDR3 has 15 residues. CDR3 sequence reads: CASSLEAGSSYEQYF. The CDR3 bases are TGTGCTAGCAGCTTAGAAGCGGGGAGCTCCTACGAGCAGTACTTC.

This clonotype has more than one count but fewer than ten. This chain connects TRBV20-1 to TRBJ2-3, with a possible D match to TRBD1 (6 bases). Trimming shortened V by 3 bases and J by 2 bases, and 18 bases separated the two germline ends. This CDR3 has 16 residues. Germline assignment: CDR1 DFQATT and CDR2 SNEGSKA (reference sequence). CDR3 loop: CSASAPSQGLTDTQYF. CDR3 sequence (DNA): TGCAGTGCTAGTGCCCCCTCCCAGGGGCTCACAGATACGCAGTATTTT.

This clonotype has only a few counts. The chain combines TRBV20-1 with TRBJ2-7; 13 bases are shared with TRBD2. Trimming took 6 bases from V and 3 from J; bases not matched to a gene: 5. Germline assignment: CDR1 DFQATT and CDR2 SNEGSKA (reference sequence). The CDR3 runs to 14 residues. CDR3 in DNA: TGCAGTGCCCCGGGGACTAGCGGGAACTACGAGCAGTACTTC. Translated: CSAPGTSGNYEQYF.

The chain combines TRBV29-1 with TRBJ2-3; TRBD2 is a possible D gene (5 bases). V lost 3 bases and J lost 4, with 8 bases in between. The CDR3 contains 12 residues. Per germline, CDR1 SQVTM and CDR2 ANQGSEA. This CDR3 is CSVEFGADTQYF. The CDR3 DNA follows: TGCAGCGTTGAGTTCGGGGCAGATACGCAGTATTTT.

This clonotype was seen at least ten times. This chain uses TRBV18 with TRBJ2-2; TRBD2 matches 12 bases. The V segment lost 4 bases and the J segment 4 bases; nucleotides outside the gene matches: 4. This CDR3 is built from 16 residues. Germline values: CDR1 KGHSH, CDR2 LQKENI. CDR3 loop: CASSRGLAGFTGELFF. The CDR3 DNA is TGTGCCAGCTCACGGGGACTAGCGGGTTTCACCGGGGAGCTGTTTTTT.

This clonotype was seen at least ten times. CDR3 protein: CAIFGQGRTEAFF. CDR3 coding DNA: TGTGCCATATTCGGACAGGGGAGAACTGAAGCTTTCTTT. V and J are TRBV6-6 and TRBJ1-1, with 9 bases identical to TRBD1. In germline, CDR1 is MNHNY, CDR2 SVGAGI (reference sequence). The CDR3 is 13 residues long. V was pared by 10 bases and J by 5 bases, with 8 bases of the junction left unmatched.

This clonotype was counted at least ten times. The chain uses TRBV6-6 and TRBJ2-7; 7 bases are a match to TRBD1. Germline V gene sequence: CDR1 MNHNY, CDR2 SVGAGI (reference sequence). The V segment lost 3 bases and the J segment 1 base; nucleotides outside the gene matches: 6. This CDR3 has 15 residues. CDR3 sequence (DNA): TGTGCCAGCAGTTATCGCCGGGACAGTTCCTACGAGCAGTACTTC. Translation gives CASSYRRDSSYEQYF.

This clonotype has ten or more counts. This rearrangement joins TRBV12-3 or TRBV12-4 to TRBJ2-2; D is possibly TRBD2 (6 bases). There are 13 residues in the CDR3. V gave up 7 bases and J gave up 6 bases, with 12 bases separating them. CDR3 residues: CASKGGDAGELFF. In DNA, the CDR3 is TGTGCCAGCAAAGGCGGGGATGCCGGGGAGCTGTTTTTT.

The chain couples TRBV29-1 to TRBJ1-2; 12 positions agree with TRBD1. The ends lost 3 bases at V and 8 bases at J; junction bases unmatched: 10. The CDR3 runs 15 residues. Germline CDR1 SQVTM, CDR2 ANQGSEA. CDR3 amino acids: CSVEGQGAGVEGYTF. As DNA, the CDR3 is TGCAGCGTTGAGGGACAGGGGGCTGGTGTTGAGGGCTACACCTTC.

This clonotype was counted only a few times. The V and J genes are TRBV27 and TRBJ2-2; D call uncertain. The CDR3 runs to 17 residues. Germline lookup yields CDR1 MNHEY and CDR2 SMNVEV (reference sequence). V lost 3 bases and J 7 bases, leaving 21 bases between the germline ends. The CDR3 DNA sequence: TGTGCCAGCAGTTTTTCTAGGTCGACCGGACGTGGCGGGGAGCTGTTTTTT. This gives the protein CASSFSRSTGRGGELFF.

The J gene is TRBJ2-7, the V gene TRBV5-1, with 7 bases lining up with TRBD1. The CDR3 length is 13 residues. Germline CDR1 is SGHRS and CDR2 is YFSETQ. V lost 4 bases and J lost 3; bases outside the gene matches: 4. CDR3 nucleotides: TGCGCCAGCAGCGGGGGACAGCACTACGAGCAGTACTTC. It yields the protein CASSGGQHYEQYF.

The V gene is TRBV19, the J gene TRBJ2-7; D tentatively fits TRBD1 or TRBD2 (7 bases each). CDR3 size: 17 residues. V lost 2 bases and J 7 bases, leaving 24 bases between the germline ends. Germline V gene sequence: CDR1 LNHDA, CDR2 SQIVND (reference sequence). Written as DNA, the CDR3 is TGTGCCAGTAGTATATCCGTGGACAGGCCGAGGGGAGGGGAGCAGTACTTC. It codes for CASSISVDRPRGGEQYF.

This clonotype was seen repeatedly, ten times or more. The gene calls are TRBV7-3 and TRBJ2-2, with D unclear. The germline V gene has CDR1 SGHTA and CDR2 FQGTGA. The V end was cut by 5 bases, the J end by 7 bases, with 11 bases between. The CDR3 has 13 residues. The CDR3 region is CASSPPRVGELFF. Here the CDR3 DNA reads TGTGCCAGCAGCCCCCCGCGAGTCGGGGAGCTGTTTTTT.